Listed below are T cell receptor beta chains from one sample, sequenced in a study of CD8 T cells in ankylosing spondylitis. One entry per CDR3 protein, called by TCRdb with MiXCR from the 5' RACE reads. The top ten clones hold 0.95% to 1.1% of a sample with around 440,000 distinct CDR3 sequences, over 15% of them seen once. What was sequenced was blood, either unsorted or a sorted T cell fraction (not recorded which). The source of these receptors is a male donor with ankylosing spondylitis. Both conserved end residues are part of each CDR3. Each record gives: V gene, CDR3 length, J gene, D gene, clone size, CDR3 DNA, CDR3 protein. A D gene is named only where the DNA matches it firmly. Expanded clones are given a class, and other clones once, few, many or no size at all.

TRBV28,16,TRBJ1-6,NA,few,TGTGCCAGCACCTCAGGGTCATATCCTTATAATTCACCCCTCCACTTT,CASTSGSYPYNSPLHF
TRBV27,16,TRBJ2-3,NA,few,TGTGCCAGCAGTGCCTGGGAAGCAGGCCGTCTAGATACGCAGTATTTT,CASSAWEAGRLDTQYF
TRBV5-4,16,TRBJ1-1,NA,NA,TGTGCCAGCAGCTTGGCCTTTGGACAGACGAACACTGAAGCTTTCTTT,CASSLAFGQTNTEAFF
TRBV7-3,14,TRBJ2-7,TRBD1,NA,TGTGCCAGCAGCTTAAGGGACAGGGGAAGCGAGCAGTACTTC,CASSLRDRGSEQYF
TRBV15,12,TRBJ1-4,NA,many,TGTGCCACCAGCTTCGAAGGGGAAAAACTGTTTTTT,CATSFEGEKLFF
TRBV11-2,14,TRBJ2-5,NA,few,TGTGCCAGCAGCCCCCGGGCGTACCAAGAGACCCAGTACTTC,CASSPRAYQETQYF
TRBV10-3,16,TRBJ2-5,TRBD2,NA,TGTGCCATCAGCGGAACTAGCGGGGGGGCCTCAGAGACCCAGTACTTC,CAISGTSGGASETQYF
TRBV2,14,TRBJ2-1,NA,few,TGTGCCAGCATTCCTAGGCCAGGGCGCAATGAGCAGTTCTTC,CASIPRPGRNEQFF
TRBV7-9,17,TRBJ2-1,TRBD2,NA,TGTGCCAGCAGCGGGTCGGGACTAGCGGGGGTGAGCAATGAGCAGTTCTTC,CASSGSGLAGVSNEQFF
TRBV20-1,14,TRBJ2-3,NA,NA,TGCAGTGCTAGTTTAAGTGACAGCACAGATACGCAGTATTTT,CSASLSDSTDTQYF
TRBV7-2,17,TRBJ1-6,NA,few,TGTGCCAGCAGCTTAGCGCTGCGGGCGTCCCCTAATTCACCCCTCCACTTT,CASSLALRASPNSPLHF
TRBV20-1,16,TRBJ2-3,TRBD2,NA,TGCAGTGCTAGAGATCATAGCGGGGGACGCACAGATACGCAGTATTTT,CSARDHSGGRTDTQYF
TRBV4-2,14,TRBJ1-2,TRBD1,few,TGTGCCAGCAGCCAAGGGGACAGACCGTATGGCTACACCTTC,CASSQGDRPYGYTF
TRBV6-1,14,TRBJ2-1,NA,many,TGTGCCAGCAGTCCCATAGGGTCAGGGGATGAGCAGTTCTTC,CASSPIGSGDEQFF
TRBV20-1,13,TRBJ2-7,TRBD1,NA,TGCAGTGCTGGACAGGGAGTCCTGTACGAGCAGTACTTC,CSAGQGVLYEQYF
TRBV6-6,13,TRBJ2-7,NA,many,TGTGCCAGCAGTTACCCACAGGGAGGCGAGCAGTACTTC,CASSYPQGGEQYF
TRBV7-8,15,TRBJ1-4,NA,NA,TGTGCCAGCAGCCCACCCGGGACCGCGAATGAAAAACTGTTTTTT,CASSPPGTANEKLFF
TRBV27,20,TRBJ2-2,TRBD1,NA,TGTGCCAGCAGTTCTTACGGGGGACAGGTAACCAGATCGAACACCGGGGAGCTGTTTTTT,CASSSYGGQVTRSNTGELFF
TRBV5-1,14,TRBJ2-5,NA,few,TGCGCCAGCAGCTTGGTGTCAGGCCGGGAGACCCAGTACTTC,CASSLVSGRETQYF
TRBV5-1,14,TRBJ1-1,TRBD1,NA,TGCGCCAGCAGGATCGGGACAGGGAAGGCTGAAGCTTTCTTT,CASRIGTGKAEAFF
TRBV18,16,TRBJ2-1,NA,many,TGTGCCAGCTCACCAATGGTAACTGGGTCAGACGGTGAGCAGTTCTTC,CASSPMVTGSDGEQFF
TRBV5-1,13,TRBJ2-7,NA,few,TGCGCCAGCAGCCTCAGAACTTCCTACGAGCAGTACTTC,CASSLRTSYEQYF
TRBV12-3/TRBV12-4,17,TRBJ1-2,NA,NA,TGTGCCAGCAGTTTAGGACTCGGGGGAGGGACAAGCTATGGCTACACCTTC,CASSLGLGGGTSYGYTF
TRBV11-2,18,TRBJ2-2,NA,NA,TGTGCCAGCAGCTTAGGGTGGGGTTATCCCTCAAACACCGGGGAGCTGTTTTTT,CASSLGWGYPSNTGELFF
TRBV6-1,16,TRBJ1-4,NA,NA,TGTGCCAGCAGTAGGGAGGGCTCAGCAACTAATGAAAAACTGTTTTTT,CASSREGSATNEKLFF
TRBV19,16,TRBJ1-5,NA,NA,TGTGCCAGTAGACCCCTGGGGACCCGGGGCAATCAGCCCCAGCATTTT,CASRPLGTRGNQPQHF
TRBV20-1,11,TRBJ2-1,NA,NA,TGCAGTGCCTGGACTGTCAATGAGCAGTTCTTC,CSAWTVNEQFF
TRBV10-3,14,TRBJ1-2,NA,many,TGTGCCATCAGTGAGTCACAGGGCCCCTATGGCTACACCTTC,CAISESQGPYGYTF
TRBV5-1,15,TRBJ1-1,NA,NA,TGCGCCAGCACCCGGGAGGGGGGATGGAGTACTGAAGCTTTCTTT,CASTREGGWSTEAFF
TRBV27,14,TRBJ2-5,NA,NA,TGTGCCAGCAGTTTGTCCAGGACACAAGAGACCCAGTACTTC,CASSLSRTQETQYF
TRBV2,15,TRBJ2-1,NA,NA,TGTGCCAGCAATCTTGAGGGACCCTCCTACAATGAGCAGTTCTTC,CASNLEGPSYNEQFF
TRBV19,13,TRBJ1-1,NA,few,TGTGCCAGCAGCATAAGGATGAACACTGAAGCTTTCTTT,CASSIRMNTEAFF
TRBV20-1,10,TRBJ1-2,NA,NA,TGCAGTGCTGCGAGAGGGGGCTACACCTTC,CSAARGGYTF
TRBV5-1,15,TRBJ1-6,NA,NA,TGCGCCAGCAACCGGGGTGGGCAGGGCCCTTCACCCCTCCACTTT,CASNRGGQGPSPLHF
TRBV6-1,13,TRBJ1-5,NA,few,TGTGCCAGCAGTGACAGGGGTAATCACCCCCAGCATTTT,CASSDRGNHPQHF
TRBV29-1,12,TRBJ2-2,TRBD2,few,TGCACCGGGGGGGCGAACACCGGGGAGCTGTTTTTT,CTGGANTGELFF
TRBV27,13,TRBJ1-6,NA,NA,TGTGCCAGCAGTTTTTTAACAGATTCACCCCTCCACTTT,CASSFLTDSPLHF
TRBV11-3,12,TRBJ2-2,NA,few,TGTGCCAGCAGCCCTCAAGCGGAGGAGCTGTTTTTT,CASSPQAEELFF
TRBV20-1,13,TRBJ2-5,NA,few,TGCAGTGCTGGACCGCCCGCCGGAGAGACCCAGTACTTC,CSAGPPAGETQYF
TRBV6-1,14,TRBJ1-5,NA,few,TGTGCCAGCAGCCCAGAAAGGGCTGCGTGGCCCCAGCATTTT,CASSPERAAWPQHF
TRBV7-9,15,TRBJ2-3,NA,few,TGTGCCAGCAGCCCAAAACTCCGACTAGACGATACGCAGTATTTT,CASSPKLRLDDTQYF
TRBV6-5,15,TRBJ2-6,NA,NA,TGTGCCACCTATTTGGGGGGCGCCGGGGCCAACGTCCTGACTTTC,CATYLGGAGANVLTF
TRBV19,14,TRBJ2-7,NA,NA,TGTGCCACCTCCCGAGGGCCCTTGAATTACGAGCAGTACTTC,CATSRGPLNYEQYF
TRBV5-1,15,TRBJ2-7,TRBD1,few,TGCGCCAGCTCCACCCTGGGACAGGGTTCCTACGAGCAGTACTTC,CASSTLGQGSYEQYF
TRBV2,15,TRBJ2-2,NA,NA,TGTGCCAGCAGTGAAATCCCAGGAAACACCGGGGAGCTGTTTTTT,CASSEIPGNTGELFF